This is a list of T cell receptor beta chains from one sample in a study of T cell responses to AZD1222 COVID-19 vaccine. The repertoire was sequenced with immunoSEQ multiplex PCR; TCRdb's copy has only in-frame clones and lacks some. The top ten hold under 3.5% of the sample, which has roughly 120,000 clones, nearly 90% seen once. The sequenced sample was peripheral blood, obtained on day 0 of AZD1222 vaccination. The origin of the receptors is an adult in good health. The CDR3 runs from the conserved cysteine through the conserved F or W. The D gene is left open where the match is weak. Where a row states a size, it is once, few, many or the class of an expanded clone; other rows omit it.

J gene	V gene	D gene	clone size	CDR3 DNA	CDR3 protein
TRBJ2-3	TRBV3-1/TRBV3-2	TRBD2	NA	TGTGCCAGCAGCTCTCCGCGGACTAGCCGAAGCATAGATACGCAGTATTTT	CASSSPRTSRSIDTQYF
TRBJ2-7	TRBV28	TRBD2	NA	TGTGCCAGCAGTCGACCCGGGAGGGGGGATTACGAGCAGTACTTC	CASSRPGRGDYEQYF
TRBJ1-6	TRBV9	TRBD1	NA	TGTGCCAGCAGCGTAAAGGGACAGGATAATTCACCCCTCCACTTT	CASSVKGQDNSPLHF
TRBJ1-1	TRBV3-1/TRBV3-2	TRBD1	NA	TGTGCCAGCAGCGGCGGGACAGGGGAGATTAGGACTGAAGCTTTCTTT	CASSGGTGEIRTEAFF
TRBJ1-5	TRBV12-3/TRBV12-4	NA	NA	TGTGCCAGCACCCCTCAGATAGGGACGGCCCAGCATTTT	CASTPQIGTAQHF
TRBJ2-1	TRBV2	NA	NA	TGTGCCAGCAGCCTAGGACAGATCTCCTACAATGAGCAGTTCTTC	CASSLGQISYNEQFF
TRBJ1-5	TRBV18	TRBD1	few	TGTGCCAGCTCACCCCAGGGGGATCAGCCCCAGCATTTT	CASSPQGDQPQHF
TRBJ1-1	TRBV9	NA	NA	TGTGCCAGCAGCGCTGCCTCAGGGGCGAATACTGAAGCTTTCTTT	CASSAASGANTEAFF
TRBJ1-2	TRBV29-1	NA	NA	TGCAGCGCGGTGAAAGCTAACTATGGCTACACCTTC	CSAVKANYGYTF
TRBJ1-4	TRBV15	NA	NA	TGTGCCACCAGCAGAGGGGTGAGGGAAAAACTGTTTTTT	CATSRGVREKLFF
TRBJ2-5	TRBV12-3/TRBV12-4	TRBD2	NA	TGTGCCAGCAGCCTGCGGGAGGGAGGGACCCAGTACTTC	CASSLREGGTQYF